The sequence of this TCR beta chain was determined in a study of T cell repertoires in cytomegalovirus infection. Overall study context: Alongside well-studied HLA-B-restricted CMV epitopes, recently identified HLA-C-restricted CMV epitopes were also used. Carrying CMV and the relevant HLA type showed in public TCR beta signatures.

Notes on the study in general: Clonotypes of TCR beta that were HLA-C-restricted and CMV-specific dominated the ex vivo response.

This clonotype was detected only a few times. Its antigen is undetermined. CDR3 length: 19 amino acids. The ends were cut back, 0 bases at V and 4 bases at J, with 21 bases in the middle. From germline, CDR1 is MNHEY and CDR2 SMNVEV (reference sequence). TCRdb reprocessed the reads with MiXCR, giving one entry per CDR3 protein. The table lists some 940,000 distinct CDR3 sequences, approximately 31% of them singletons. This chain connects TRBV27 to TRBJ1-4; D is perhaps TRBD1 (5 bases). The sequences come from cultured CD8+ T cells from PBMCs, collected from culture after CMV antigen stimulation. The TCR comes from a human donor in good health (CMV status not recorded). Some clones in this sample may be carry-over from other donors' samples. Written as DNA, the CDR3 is TGTGCCAGCAGTTTATCGATCCGGGAAGGGGTTGGAGATAATGAAAAACTGTTTTTT. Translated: CASSLSIREGVGDNEKLFF.